This T cell receptor (beta chain) is drawn from a study of CXCR3-negative and CXCR3-positive naive CD8 T cells. Researchers reported sorting every CD8+ T cell subset in triplicate, 300,000 cells per sort. Definition of naive CD8+ T cells rested on a CD45RO-CCR7+CD27+CD95- profile. The CDR3 is 17 amino acids. CDR1 and CDR2 from the germline V gene are MNHNY and SVGAGI (reference sequence). Details on this clonotype: Antigen unknown.

5' RACE with UMI labels generated the TRB cDNA libraries. TCRdb processed the 5' RACE reads again and assigns one entry to each CDR3 protein, with no DNA. This sample contains approximately 59,000 distinct CDR3 sequences. General study findings and limits: Naive CXCR3-negative and CXCR3-positive cells had similar TRBV-TRBJ usage; memory differed. Cryopreservation partially decreased CXCR3 expression, and most assays used fresh PBMCs. CXCR3-expressing naive cells carried TRB CDR3s more hydrophobic than those of CXCR3-negative naive cells.

This TCR came from a human donor in good health. Some clones in this sample may be carry-over from other donors' samples. The sequenced sample was naive CXCR3+ CD8+ T cells from blood. Subset of the sample: CD45RO-CCR7+CD27+CD95- naive CD8+ T cells expressing CXCR3 (TNR3+). The chain recombines TRBV6-6 with TRBJ1-3; TCRdb calls TRBD1, which cannot be checked without DNA. The CDR3 region is CASSYSQDRGLGNTIYF.